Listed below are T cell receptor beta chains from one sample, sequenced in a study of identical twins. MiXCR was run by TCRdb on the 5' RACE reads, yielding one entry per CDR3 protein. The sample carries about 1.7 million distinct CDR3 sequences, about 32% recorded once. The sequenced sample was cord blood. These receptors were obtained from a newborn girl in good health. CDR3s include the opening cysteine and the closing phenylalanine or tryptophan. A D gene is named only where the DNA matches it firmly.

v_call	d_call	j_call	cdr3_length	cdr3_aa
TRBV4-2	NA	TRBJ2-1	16	CASSQVGTPGFGGQFF
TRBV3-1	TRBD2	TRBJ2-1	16	CASSQLGLVLGNEQFF
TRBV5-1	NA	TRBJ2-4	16	CASSQYLAHQGNIQYF
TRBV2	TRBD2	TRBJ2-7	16	CASSDSAGGSYNEQYF
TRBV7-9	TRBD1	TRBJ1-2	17	CASSLGGTGDLNYGYTF
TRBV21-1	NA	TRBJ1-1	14	CASSKGDRDTEAFF
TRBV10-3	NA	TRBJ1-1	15	CAIRAGATMNTEAFF
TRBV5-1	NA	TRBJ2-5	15	CASSLDERSYNEQYF
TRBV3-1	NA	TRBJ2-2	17	CASSQYAKRANTGELFF
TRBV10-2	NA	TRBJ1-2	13	CASSARTARVSTF
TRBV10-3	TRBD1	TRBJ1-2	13	CAISVTGEDGYTF
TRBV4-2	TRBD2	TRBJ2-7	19	CASSQDPTTSGGFRREQYF
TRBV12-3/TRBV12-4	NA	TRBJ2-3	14	CASSNLRGTDTQYF
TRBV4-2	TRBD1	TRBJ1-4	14	CASSRRDSYEKLFF
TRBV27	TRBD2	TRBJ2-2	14	CASSREGGTGELFF
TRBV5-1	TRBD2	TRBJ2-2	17	CASSSLTSGKNTGELFF
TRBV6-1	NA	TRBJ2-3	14	CASRRVTYTDTQYF
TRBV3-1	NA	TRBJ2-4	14	CASSPFLRGNIQYF
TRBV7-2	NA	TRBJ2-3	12	CASSLGIDTQYF
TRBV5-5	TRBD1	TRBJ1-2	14	CASSLGTGVYGYTF
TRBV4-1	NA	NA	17	CASSQVPGSSSYNEQYF
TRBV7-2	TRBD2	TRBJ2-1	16	CASIPRRASGSGEQFF
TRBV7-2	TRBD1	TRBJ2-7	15	CASSLESGQSYEQYF
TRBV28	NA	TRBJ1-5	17	CASSQITGQASNQPQHF
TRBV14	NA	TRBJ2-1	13	CASSQVKGHEQFF
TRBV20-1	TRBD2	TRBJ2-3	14	CSARDAGGPDTQYF
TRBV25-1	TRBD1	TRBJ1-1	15	CASSPGQGAPTEAFF
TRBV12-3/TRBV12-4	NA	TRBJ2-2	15	CASSFAGDTLGELFF
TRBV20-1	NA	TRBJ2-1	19	CSARENPVGNRKFGDEQFF